These 28 T cell receptor beta chains came from one sample sequenced in a study of T-cell reconstitution after alpha-beta-depleted transplantation in children. Using unique molecular identifiers, the investigators prepared the TCRbeta library. Using its own MiXCR run on the PCR reads, TCRdb lists one record per CDR3 protein. Among 700,000 to 950,000 distinct CDR3 sequences listed, roughly 15% were seen once. The sequencing here drew on PBMCs, mostly from graft donor cells, taken 360 days after TCRalphabeta/CD19-depleted stem cell transplant. All receptors come from a male patient aged 5 to 17 who had a stem cell transplant for acute lymphoblastic leukemia, so the T cells may come from the graft donor.

The chain carries TRBV5-1 and TRBJ2-1; 14 bases are a match to TRBD2. The CDR3 runs to 17 residues. Germline V gene lookup returns CDR1 SGHRS and CDR2 YFSETQ. The V segment lost 0 bases and the J segment 11 bases; nucleotides outside the gene matches: 10. The CDR3 nucleotides read TGCGCCAGCAGCTTGGTCCCCGGGACTAGCGGGAGTTTTAAGCAGTTCTTC. Protein sequence: CASSLVPGTSGSFKQFF.

In this sample, this clonotype turned up a few times. The chain uses TRBV6-5 and TRBJ2-7; D not resolved. V was shortened by 0 bases and J by 1 base, with 10 bases between the two germline ends. Per the germline V gene, CDR1 is MNHEY and CDR2 is SVGAGI. The CDR3 has 15 amino acids. The CDR3 DNA is TGTGCCAGCAGTTACTCCCGGCTCAGTTCCTACGAGCAGTACTTC. As protein: CASSYSRLSSYEQYF.

This clonotype has just a few counts. This chain uses TRBV18 with TRBJ2-1, with 8 bases matching TRBD1. The V gene's germline CDR1 is KGHSH and CDR2 LQKENI. The CDR3 is made up of 15 amino acids. Trimming cost V 3 bases and J 6 bases; bases outside gene matches: 7. CDR3 residues: CASSPPDRGFNEQFF. The CDR3 region has the DNA TGTGCCAGCTCACCCCCCGACAGGGGATTCAATGAGCAGTTCTTC.

This clonotype was observed a handful of times. The chain employs TRBV21-1 and TRBJ2-1; the table gives TRBD1 as D, unverified against the DNA. TRBV21-1 is described as a pseudogene. This CDR3 is built from 12 residues. The chain's CDR3 is CASARVGYEQFF. CDR3 bases: TGTGCCAGCGCCAGGGTGGGGTATGAGCAGTTCTTC.

Here the CDR3 reads CASSPKAGTGVYEQYF. The CDR3 coding sequence is TGTGCCAGCAGCCCTAAAGCCGGGACAGGGGTGTACGAGCAGTACTTC. V usage is TRBV9 and J usage is TRBJ2-7; 10 nucleotides line up with TRBD1. Germline CDR1 SGDLS, CDR2 YYNGEE. Trimming removed 4 bases from V and 4 bases from J; junction bases left unmatched: 11. This CDR3 is built from 16 residues.

This chain connects TRBV4-1 to TRBJ2-2, with D hard to call. The germline V gene has CDR1 MGHRA and CDR2 YSYEKL. The V and J ends lost 1 base and 4 bases respectively, with 16 bases between them. The CDR3 extends over 17 amino acids. CDR3 loop: CASSQGPARKGTGELFF. DNA of the CDR3: TGCGCCAGCAGCCAAGGGCCCGCCAGAAAGGGCACCGGGGAGCTGTTTTTT.

This clonotype occurred a few times. The V call is TRBV20-1, the J call TRBJ2-4; D is unclear. The CDR3 length is 12 residues. V lost 3 bases to trimming and J lost 7 bases, with 10 bases between them. From germline, CDR1 is DFQATT and CDR2 SNEGSKA (reference sequence). The CDR3 region has the DNA TGCAGTGCTAGTAGTAGGGTCAACATTCAGTACTTC. This gives the protein CSASSRVNIQYF.

This clonotype was observed a handful of times. J is TRBJ2-7 and V is TRBV28, with 10 bases aligning to TRBD2. V lost 9 bases to trimming and J lost 4 bases; unmatched junction nucleotides: 12. From germline, CDR1 is MDHEN and CDR2 SYDVKM. This CDR3 is built from 15 residues. Here the CDR3 DNA reads TGTGCCAGTCTTTCAAGCGGGAGGGCCGGGTACGAGCAGTACTTC. Its translation: CASLSSGRAGYEQYF.

The chain joins TRBV7-3 to TRBJ2-4; 13 bases agree with TRBD2. Germline loops: CDR1 SGHTA, CDR2 FQGTGA. This CDR3 is 20 amino acids long. V dropped 6 bases and J dropped 0; count of bases not matched to a gene: 14. CDR3 DNA sequence: TGTGCCAGCAGAAACGGACAAGGACTAGCGGGAGCCCGAGCCAAAAACATTCAGTACTTC. It is translated as CASRNGQGLAGARAKNIQYF.

This clonotype was recorded a few times. The chain recombines TRBV5-1 with TRBJ1-2; D might be TRBD1 (5 bases). The CDR3 contains 13 residues. The germline CDR1 and CDR2 sequences are SGHRS and YFSETQ. Trimming removed 3 bases at V and 6 bases at J, with 12 bases between. The CDR3 loop is CASSSSGANGYTF. DNA of the CDR3: TGCGCCAGCAGCTCCTCCGGGGCGAATGGCTACACCTTC.

This clonotype has just a few counts. J is TRBJ2-7 and V is TRBV10-3, with D maybe TRBD2 (6 bases). V lost 10 bases and J lost 4, with 17 bases in between. Germline lookup yields CDR1 ENHRY and CDR2 SYGVKD. The CDR3 sequence is 13 residues long. The CDR3 DNA is TGTGCCAACCGCGACGGGGGAGTGTACGAGCAGTACTTC. Its protein product is CANRDGGVYEQYF.

This clonotype was detected ten times or more. V gene TRBV4-2 combines with J gene TRBJ2-7, with D uncertain. The CDR3 is 13 residues long. V lost 4 bases, J lost 2 bases, and 9 bases lay in between. Germline CDR1 LGHNA, CDR2 YNFKEQ. CDR3 loop: CASSPRVPYEQYF. The DNA of the CDR3 is TGTGCCAGCAGCCCCCGGGTCCCCTACGAGCAGTACTTC.

The chain has TRBV18 and TRBJ2-7; D possibly corresponds to TRBD2 (5 bases). Trimming stripped 4 bases from V and 6 bases from J, with 13 bases between. The CDR3 consists of 13 residues. CDR1 and CDR2 from the germline V gene are KGHSH and LQKENI. This CDR3 reads CASSRSREPEQYF. CDR3 nucleotides: TGTGCCAGCTCACGATCGAGGGAGCCCGAGCAGTACTTC.

The rearrangement joins TRBV7-9 to TRBJ2-3, with D maybe TRBD2 (5 bases). Germline V CDR1 and CDR2: SEHNR, FQNEAQ (reference sequence). Trimming took off 4 bases at V and 4 bases at J, with 18 bases between the two ends. The CDR3 has 16 residues. The DNA of the CDR3 is TGTGCCAGCAGCTCCCGAGGGATCTACGGGGCAGATACGCAGTATTTT. Protein product: CASSSRGIYGADTQYF.

This chain links TRBV24-1 with TRBJ2-1, with 7 bases fitting TRBD1. V lost 3 bases to trimming and J lost 0 bases; unmatched junction nucleotides: 4. Germline values: CDR1 KGHDR, CDR2 SFDVKD. This CDR3 has 16 amino acids. The DNA for the CDR3 is TGTGCCACCAGTGATAGTGGGACAGTCTCCTACAATGAGCAGTTCTTC. Translation: CATSDSGTVSYNEQFF.

The J gene is TRBJ2-2, the V gene TRBV12-5; perhaps TRBD2 as D (6 bases). The ends were cut back, 1 base at V and 3 bases at J, with 9 bases in the middle. Germline V gene sequence: CDR1 LGHNT, CDR2 FRNRAP. This CDR3 has 15 residues. The CDR3, as DNA: TGTGCTAGTGGTTTGGCCGGGAGCTACACCGGGGAGCTGTTTTTT. Translating it yields CASGLAGSYTGELFF.

There are a few counts of this clonotype. V usage is TRBV20-1 and J usage is TRBJ2-7; possible D gene TRBD1, 6 bases. Germline-derived CDR1 and CDR2 are DFQATT and SNEGSKA (reference sequence). The CDR3 has 11 amino acids. The germline V and J ends were trimmed by 1 base and 9 bases, with 10 bases remaining between them. Here the CDR3 reads CSARGGGGQYF. Here the CDR3 DNA reads TGCAGTGCTAGAGGAGGGGGTGGGCAGTACTTC.

This clonotype has at least ten counts. V gene TRBV5-1 combines with J gene TRBJ2-7, with 10 bases fitting TRBD1. CDR1 is SGHRS, CDR2 YFSETQ, per germline. V lost 5 bases, J lost 1 base, and 3 bases stayed unmatched. The CDR3 has 14 amino acids. CDR3 amino acids: CASRRTGGSYEQYF. The CDR3 DNA reads TGCGCCAGCAGACGGACAGGGGGATCCTACGAGCAGTACTTC.

The J gene is TRBJ2-6, the V gene TRBV12-3 or TRBV12-4; D not certain. This CDR3 region has 15 residues. Trimming shortened V by 6 bases and J by 0 bases, and 9 bases separated the two germline ends. CDR3 amino acids: CASRRADSGANVLTF. Written as DNA, the CDR3 is TGTGCCAGCAGAAGGGCGGACTCTGGGGCCAACGTCCTGACTTTC.

The chain recombines TRBV4-1 with TRBJ2-3; 10 bases align to TRBD1. Germline-derived CDR1 and CDR2 are MGHRA and YSYEKL. This CDR3 spans 16 amino acids. The V and J ends lost 6 bases and 3 bases, in that order; junction bases with no gene match: 9. CDR3 region: CASSSPGQGRTDTQYF. The CDR3 bases are TGCGCCAGCAGTTCGCCGGGACAGGGGAGGACAGATACGCAGTATTTT.

This clonotype is a singleton in its sample. This chain connects TRBV5-1 to TRBJ2-7; 8 nucleotides line up with TRBD2. V shed 2 bases and J 0 bases; nucleotides not matched to a gene: 16. The germline V gene encodes CDR1 SGHRS and CDR2 YFSETQ. The length of the CDR3 is 19 residues. The CDR3 region has the DNA TGCGCCAGCAGCTTCCGGGGGGGAATTGGCGGGAGGACCTCCTACGAGCAGTACTTC. It translates to CASSFRGGIGGRTSYEQYF.

This clonotype was counted between two and nine times. The chain employs TRBV7-8 and TRBJ2-7; D unresolved. This CDR3 comprises 13 residues. Trimming shortened V by 1 base and J by 2 bases, and 6 bases separated the two germline ends. Per germline, CDR1 SGHVS and CDR2 FQNEAQ. In DNA, the CDR3 is TGTGCCAGCAGCTTAGTGACCACCTACGAGCAGTACTTC. It specifies CASSLVTTYEQYF.

This sequence joins TRBV25-1 and TRBJ1-6; D gene unclear. The V and J ends lost 3 bases and 8 bases respectively, with 14 bases between them. The CDR3 is 15 amino acids. Germline CDR1 and CDR2: MGHDK and SYGVNS. CDR3 region: CASSDRRSIHSPLHF. CDR3 nucleotides: TGTGCCAGCAGTGATCGCAGGAGTATCCATTCACCCCTCCACTTT. Complete variable domain (other parts from reference TRBV25-1 and TRBJ1-6): EADIYQTPRYLVIGTGKKITLECSQTMGHDKMYWYQQDPGMELHLIHYSYGVNSTEKGDLSSESTVSRIRTEHFPLTLESARPSHTSQYLCASSDRRSIHSPLHFGNGTRLTVT.

This rearrangement joins TRBV2 to TRBJ2-2; tentative D call: TRBD2 (5 bases). With 6 bases removed from V and 6 bases from J, the gap between germline ends came to 17 bases. This CDR3 spans 15 amino acids. CDR1 is SNHLY, CDR2 FYNNEI, per germline. This chain's CDR3 is CASSPLVNGAGELFF. The CDR3 nucleotides read TGTGCCAGCAGCCCACTAGTAAACGGCGCCGGGGAGCTGTTTTTT.

The chain combines TRBV2 with TRBJ2-7, with 8 bases lining up with TRBD2. The V gene end was trimmed by 7 bases and the J gene end by 5 bases; junction bases not matched to a gene: 13. The CDR3 consists of 15 residues. CDR1 and CDR2 (germline): SNHLY, FYNNEI. CDR3 region: CASTISRREVNEQYF. The CDR3 nucleotides are TGTGCCAGCACCATCTCTCGGCGGGAGGTAAACGAGCAGTACTTC.

This clonotype was counted once. The genes are TRBV6-4 and TRBJ2-1; the match to TRBD2 covers 15 bases. This CDR3 spans 19 amino acids. Germline trimming cut 4 bases from V and 0 bases from J; bases unmatched to any gene: 7. Germline CDR1 and CDR2: MRHNA and SNTAGT. DNA for the CDR3: TGTGCCAGCAGTGGGGGACTAGCGGGAGGCCGGGACTCCTACAATGAGCAGTTCTTC. The encoded protein is CASSGGLAGGRDSYNEQFF.

This rearrangement joins TRBV9 to TRBJ1-2; no firm D call. The CDR3 extends over 15 amino acids. The germline gives CDR1 SGDLS, CDR2 YYNGEE. V was clipped by 0 bases and J by 4 bases, with 13 bases between them. The CDR3 DNA reads as TGTGCCAGCAGCGTAGATGGCAGCCACGTCTATGGCTACACCTTC. This translates into CASSVDGSHVYGYTF.

The rearrangement uses TRBV13 and TRBJ2-3; a weak D match, TRBD2 (6 bases). The CDR3 loop spans 15 amino acids. Deletions cut 5 bases from V and 6 bases from J, with 18 bases between. Germline V lookup: CDR1 PRHDT, CDR2 FYEKMQ (reference sequence). CDR3 in DNA: TGTGCCAGCAGCCCCTGGGGTAGCGGAGAGGATACGCAGTATTTT. Encoded protein: CASSPWGSGEDTQYF.